The clone carrying this T cell receptor beta chain was seen repeatedly, ten times or more. What it binds is unknown. This CDR3 has 15 amino acids. The V and J ends lost 4 bases and 0 bases respectively, with 11 bases between them. Germline V gene lookup returns CDR1 SNHLY and CDR2 FYNNEI. This entry is derived from a study of glioma-infiltrating T cells. Study-wide points: Above-expected tissue-blood divergence occurred in all gliomas, most in low-grade ones. Tissue and blood shared very few CDR3 sequences.

Using RNA template, CDR3s of TCR alpha and beta were amplified with iRepertoire arm-PCR. One-step reverse transcription and amplification started from around 100-400 ng of tissue mRNA or PBMC total RNA. A single record per CDR3 protein comes from TCRdb applying MiXCR to the multiplex PCR reads. The repertoire holds about 10,000 distinct CDR3 sequences, with 45% to 65% as singletons. This chain uses TRBV2 with TRBJ2-3, with a tentative D call TRBD1 (5 bases). Input material: glioma tissue, nonneoplastic brain tissue, or PBMCs (not recorded which). The TCR was taken from a human donor with low-grade glioma or glioblastoma, undergoing nonglioma brain surgery, or in good health (not recorded which). The CDR3 spells CASSVGVTSTDTQYF. CDR3 nucleotide sequence: TGTGCCAGCAGTGTAGGGGTCACGAGCACAGATACGCAGTATTTT.